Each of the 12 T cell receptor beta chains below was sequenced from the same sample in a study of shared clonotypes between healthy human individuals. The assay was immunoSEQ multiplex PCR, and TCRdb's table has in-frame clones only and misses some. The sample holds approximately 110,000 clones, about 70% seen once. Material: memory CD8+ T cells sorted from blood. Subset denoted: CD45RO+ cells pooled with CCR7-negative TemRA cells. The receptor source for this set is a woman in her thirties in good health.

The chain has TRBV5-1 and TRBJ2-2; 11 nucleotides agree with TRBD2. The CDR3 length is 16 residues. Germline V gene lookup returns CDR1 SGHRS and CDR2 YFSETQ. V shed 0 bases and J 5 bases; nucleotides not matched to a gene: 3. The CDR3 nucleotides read TGCGCCAGCAGCTTGGGTGCTAGCGGGAGGACCGGGGAGCTGTTTTTT. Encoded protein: CASSLGASGRTGELFF.

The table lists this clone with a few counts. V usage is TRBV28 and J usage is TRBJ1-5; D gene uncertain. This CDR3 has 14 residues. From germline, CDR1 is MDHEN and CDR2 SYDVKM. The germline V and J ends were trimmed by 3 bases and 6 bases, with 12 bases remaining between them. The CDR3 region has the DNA TGTGCCAGCAGTTTTTATGGAGATGCTCAGCCCCAGCATTTT. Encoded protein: CASSFYGDAQPQHF. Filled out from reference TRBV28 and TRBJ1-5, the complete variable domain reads DVKVTQSSRYLVKRTGEKVFLECVQDMDHENMFWYRQDPGLGLRLIYFSYDVKMKEKGDIPEGYSVSREKKERFSLILESASTNQTSMYLCASSFYGDAQPQHFGDGTRLSIL.

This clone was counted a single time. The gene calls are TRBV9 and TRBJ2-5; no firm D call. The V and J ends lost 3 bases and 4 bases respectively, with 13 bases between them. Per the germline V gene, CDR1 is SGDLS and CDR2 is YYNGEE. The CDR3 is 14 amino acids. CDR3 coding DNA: TGTGCCAGCAGCGCCCCTAACATGGCAGAGACCCAGTACTTC. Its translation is CASSAPNMAETQYF.

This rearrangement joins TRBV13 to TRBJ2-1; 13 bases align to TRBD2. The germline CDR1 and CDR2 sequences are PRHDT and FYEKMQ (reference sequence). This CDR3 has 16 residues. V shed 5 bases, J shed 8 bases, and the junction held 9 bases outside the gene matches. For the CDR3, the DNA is TGTGCCAGCAGCCGGCGACTAGCGGGAGGTATCGATGAGCAGTTCTTC. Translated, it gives CASSRRLAGGIDEQFF.

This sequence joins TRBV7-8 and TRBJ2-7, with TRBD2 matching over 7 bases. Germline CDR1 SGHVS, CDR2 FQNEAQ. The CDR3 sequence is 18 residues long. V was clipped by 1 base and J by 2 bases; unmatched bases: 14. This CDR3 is CASSLVRYFRTRAYEQYF. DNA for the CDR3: TGTGCCAGCAGCTTAGTTAGGTATTTCCGGACTAGGGCCTACGAGCAGTACTTC.

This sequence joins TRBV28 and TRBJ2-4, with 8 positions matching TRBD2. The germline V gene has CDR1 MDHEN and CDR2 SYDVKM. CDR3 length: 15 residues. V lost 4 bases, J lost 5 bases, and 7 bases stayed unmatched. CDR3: CASSWPGGPENIQYF. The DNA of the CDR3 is TGTGCCAGCAGTTGGCCGGGAGGGCCAGAAAACATTCAGTACTTC. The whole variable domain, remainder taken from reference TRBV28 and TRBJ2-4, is DVKVTQSSRYLVKRTGEKVFLECVQDMDHENMFWYRQDPGLGLRLIYFSYDVKMKEKGDIPEGYSVSREKKERFSLILESASTNQTSMYLCASSWPGGPENIQYFGAGTRLSVL.

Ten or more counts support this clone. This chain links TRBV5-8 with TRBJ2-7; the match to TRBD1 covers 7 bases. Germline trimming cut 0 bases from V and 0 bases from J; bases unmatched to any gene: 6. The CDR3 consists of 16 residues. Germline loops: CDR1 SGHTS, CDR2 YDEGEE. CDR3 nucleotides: TGTGCCAGCAGCTTGGCCGGGGACAGCTTCTCCTACGAGCAGTACTTC. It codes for CASSLAGDSFSYEQYF.

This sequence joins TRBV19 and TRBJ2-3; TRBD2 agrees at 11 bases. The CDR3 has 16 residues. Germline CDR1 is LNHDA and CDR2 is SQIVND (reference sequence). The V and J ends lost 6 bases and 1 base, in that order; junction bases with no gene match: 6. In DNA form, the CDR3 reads TGTGCCAGTAGCTCCGGGACTAGCGGCGGCACAGATACGCAGTATTTT. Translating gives CASSSGTSGGTDTQYF.

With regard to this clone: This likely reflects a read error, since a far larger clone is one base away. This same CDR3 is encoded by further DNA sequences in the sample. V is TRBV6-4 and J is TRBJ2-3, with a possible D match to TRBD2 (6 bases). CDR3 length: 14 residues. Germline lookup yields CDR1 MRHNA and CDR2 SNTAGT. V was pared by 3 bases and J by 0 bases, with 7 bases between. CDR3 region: CASSERGSTDTQYF. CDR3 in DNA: TGTGCCAGCAGTGAGCGGGGAAGCACAGATACGCAGTATTTT.

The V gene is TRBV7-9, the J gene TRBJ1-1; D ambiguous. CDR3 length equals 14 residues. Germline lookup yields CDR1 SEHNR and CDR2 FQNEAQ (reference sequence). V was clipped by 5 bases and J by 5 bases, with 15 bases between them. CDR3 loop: CASSGDITRTEAFF. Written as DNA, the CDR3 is TGTGCCAGCAGCGGAGATATTACCAGAACTGAAGCTTTCTTT.

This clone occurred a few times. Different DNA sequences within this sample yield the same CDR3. The CDR3 region is CASSLVGEGHEQYF. The DNA for the CDR3 is TGTGCCAGCAGCTTAGTAGGAGAGGGCCACGAGCAGTACTTC. The chain joins TRBV7-6 to TRBJ2-7, with a weak D call TRBD2 (5 bases). Germline V CDR1 and CDR2: SGHVS, FNYEAQ. V lost 1 base and J 5 bases, leaving 12 bases between the germline ends. This CDR3 spans 14 amino acids.

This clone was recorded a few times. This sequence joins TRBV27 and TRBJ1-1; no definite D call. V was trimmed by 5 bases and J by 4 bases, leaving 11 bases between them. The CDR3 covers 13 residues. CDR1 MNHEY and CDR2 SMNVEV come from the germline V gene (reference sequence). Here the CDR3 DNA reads TGTGCCAGCAGTGTTGCCGGGCTCACTGAAGCTTTCTTT. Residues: CASSVAGLTEAFF.